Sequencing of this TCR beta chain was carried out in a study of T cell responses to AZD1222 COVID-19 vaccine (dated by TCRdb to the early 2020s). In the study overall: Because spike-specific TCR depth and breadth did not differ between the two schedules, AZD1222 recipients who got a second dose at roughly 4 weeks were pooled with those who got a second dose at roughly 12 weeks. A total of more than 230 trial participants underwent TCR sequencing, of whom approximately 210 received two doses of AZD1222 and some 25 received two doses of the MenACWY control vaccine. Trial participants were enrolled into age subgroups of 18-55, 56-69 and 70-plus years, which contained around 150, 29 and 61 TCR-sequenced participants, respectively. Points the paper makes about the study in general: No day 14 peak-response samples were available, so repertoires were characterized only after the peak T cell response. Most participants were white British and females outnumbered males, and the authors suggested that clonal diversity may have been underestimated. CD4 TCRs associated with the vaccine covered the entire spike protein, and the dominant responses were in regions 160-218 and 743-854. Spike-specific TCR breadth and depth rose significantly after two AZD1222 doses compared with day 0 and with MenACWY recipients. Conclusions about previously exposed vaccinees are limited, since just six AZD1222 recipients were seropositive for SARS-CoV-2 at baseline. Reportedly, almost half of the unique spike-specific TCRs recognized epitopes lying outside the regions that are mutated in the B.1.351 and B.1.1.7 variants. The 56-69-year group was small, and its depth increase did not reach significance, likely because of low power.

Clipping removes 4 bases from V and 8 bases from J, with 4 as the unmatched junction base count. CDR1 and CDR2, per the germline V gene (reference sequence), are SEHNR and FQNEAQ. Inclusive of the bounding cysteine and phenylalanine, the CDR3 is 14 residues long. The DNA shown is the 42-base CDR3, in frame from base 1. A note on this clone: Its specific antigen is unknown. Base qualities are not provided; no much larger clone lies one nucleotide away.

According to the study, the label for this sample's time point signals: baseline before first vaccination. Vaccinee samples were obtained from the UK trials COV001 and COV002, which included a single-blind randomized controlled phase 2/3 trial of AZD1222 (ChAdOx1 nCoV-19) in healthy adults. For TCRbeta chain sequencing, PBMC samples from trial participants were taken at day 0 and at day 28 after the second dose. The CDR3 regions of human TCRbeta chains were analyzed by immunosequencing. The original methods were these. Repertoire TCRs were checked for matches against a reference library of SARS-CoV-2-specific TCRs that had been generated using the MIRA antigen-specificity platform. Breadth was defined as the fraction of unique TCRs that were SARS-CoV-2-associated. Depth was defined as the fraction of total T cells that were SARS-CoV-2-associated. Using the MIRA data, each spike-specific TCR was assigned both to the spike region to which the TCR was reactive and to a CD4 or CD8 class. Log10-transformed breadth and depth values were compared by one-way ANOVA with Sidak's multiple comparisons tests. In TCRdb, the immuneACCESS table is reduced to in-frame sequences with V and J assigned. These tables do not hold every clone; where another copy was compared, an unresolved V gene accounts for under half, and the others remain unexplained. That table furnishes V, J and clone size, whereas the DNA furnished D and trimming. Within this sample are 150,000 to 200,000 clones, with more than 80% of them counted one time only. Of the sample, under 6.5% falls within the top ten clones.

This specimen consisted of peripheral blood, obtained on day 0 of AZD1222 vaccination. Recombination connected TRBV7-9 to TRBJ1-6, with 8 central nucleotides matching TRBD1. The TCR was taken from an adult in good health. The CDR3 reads CASSSGQGDSPLHF. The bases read TGTGCCAGCAGCTCCGGACAGGGAGATTCACCCCTCCACTTT.